This T cell receptor beta chain was identified during a study of CD8 T cells in Susac syndrome. CDR3 length equals 13 residues. V lost 8 bases and J lost 5; bases outside the gene matches: 6. Looked up from germline, CDR1 is SGHVS and CDR2 is FQNEAQ. Random hexamers primed reverse transcription of about 0.5 to 1 ug RNA. MiXCR, applied by TCRdb to the immunoSEQ multiplex PCR reads, yields one record per CDR3 protein. The sample has roughly 80,000 distinct CDR3 sequences, approximately 94% seen once. The TCR originated in a human donor with Susac syndrome. Sequencing was carried out using CD4+ T cells from PBMCs. This sequence joins TRBV7-8 and TRBJ2-5, with 9 nucleotides matching TRBD2. The CDR3 DNA follows: TGTGCCAGCGTTAGCGGGAGTTCGGAGACCCAGTACTTC. This gives the protein CASVSGSSETQYF. The full variable domain, rest sourced from reference TRBV7-8 and TRBJ2-5, is GAGVSQSPRYKVAKRGQDVALRCDPISGHVSLFWYQQALGQGPEFLTYFQNEAQLDKSGLPSDRFFAERPEGSVSTLKIQRTQQEDSAVYLCASVSGSSETQYFGPGTRLLVL.